What follows are 32 T cell receptor beta chains derived from one specimen sequenced in a study of blood T cells in healthy people across ages. Combining a sample-barcoded 5' primer with a J-beta primer mix, a second PCR ran for 7 to 11 cycles. TCRdb recomputed calls from the 5' RACE reads with MiXCR, one row per CDR3 protein. Seen here are about 1,400,000 distinct CDR3 sequences, about 43% observed once, and the top ten hold 7.9%. Sequenced: blood. These receptor sequences come from a woman between 18 and 29 years old in good health.

This clonotype was observed a handful of times. J is TRBJ2-3 and V is TRBV7-9; no reliable D call. V was trimmed by 4 bases and J by 4 bases, leaving 9 bases between them. Looked up from germline, CDR1 is SEHNR and CDR2 is FQNEAQ (reference sequence). This CDR3 is built from 13 residues. The CDR3 protein is CASSSLYPDTQYF. The CDR3 DNA sequence: TGTGCCAGCAGCTCCCTGTACCCAGATACGCAGTATTTT.

The CDR3 loop is CASSFGDFGRYF. The CDR3 coding sequence is TGTGCCAGCAGTTTTGGGGACTTTGGGCGGTACTTC. The J gene is TRBJ2-5, the V gene TRBV12-3 or TRBV12-4; D might be TRBD2 (6 bases). Trimming pared 3 bases from V and 13 bases from J, leaving 15 bases between. CDR3 length: 12 residues.

This clonotype has a handful of counts. This chain joins TRBV7-9 and TRBJ2-3, with 7 bases that match TRBD2. Germline CDR1 reads SEHNR; CDR2 reads FQNEAQ (reference sequence). J gave up 5 bases and V 5 bases, and 4 bases lay outside the gene matches. The CDR3 is 13 residues long. The CDR3, as DNA: TGTGCCAGCAGCCAGTTAGCGGGAGATACGCAGTATTTT. This codes for CASSQLAGDTQYF.

This chain joins TRBV5-1 and TRBJ1-1; TRBD1 is a possible D gene (5 bases). CDR1 is SGHRS and CDR2 is YFSETQ in the germline V gene. V was trimmed by 0 bases and J by 3 bases, leaving 15 bases between them. There are 16 residues in the CDR3. The CDR3 DNA sequence: TGCGCCAGCAGCTTGGTGGATAAGGGGTTGGACACTGAAGCTTTCTTT. Protein: CASSLVDKGLDTEAFF.

V gene TRBV20-1 combines with J gene TRBJ2-5, with D perhaps TRBD1 or TRBD2 (7 bases each). The V end was cut by 4 bases, the J end by 5 bases, with 14 bases between. This CDR3 has 13 residues. Germline CDR1 and CDR2: DFQATT and SNEGSKA (reference sequence). This CDR3 reads CSAIRQGGETQYF. The CDR3 DNA is TGCAGTGCTATACGACAGGGAGGGGAGACCCAGTACTTC.

The chain carries TRBV29-1 and TRBJ1-1; D may be TRBD1 (5 bases). The length of the CDR3 is 12 residues. Per germline, CDR1 SQVTM and CDR2 ANQGSEA. Between the trimmed V and J ends, which lost 4 bases and 5 bases, there was a span of 11 bases. CDR3 sequence reads: CSVGGASTEAFF. The CDR3 nucleotides are TGCAGCGTTGGGGGCGCGTCGACTGAAGCTTTCTTT.

This clonotype has a handful of counts. This sequence may be a read error, since a much larger clone differs from it by one base. The rearrangement uses TRBV12-3 or TRBV12-4 and TRBJ2-7; 8 positions agree with TRBD2. The CDR3 extends over 15 amino acids. After removal of 4 bases from V and 7 bases from J, the junction contained 12 bases not matched to a gene. This CDR3 is CASSSGTSRSDEQYF. CDR3 DNA: TGTGCCAGCAGTTCCGGGACTAGTAGGTCTGATGAGCAGTACTTC.

The CDR3 sequence: CASSSFGQVNEKLFF. The CDR3 nucleotides are TGTGCCAGCAGCTCCTTTGGACAGGTTAATGAAAAACTGTTTTTT. The chain has TRBV7-6 and TRBJ1-4, with TRBD1 identical over 7 bases. V was pared by 4 bases and J by 4 bases, with 6 bases of the junction left unmatched. Germline V gives CDR1 SGHVS, CDR2 FNYEAQ. This CDR3 contains 15 residues.

This clonotype was counted at least ten times. This sequence joins TRBV9 and TRBJ1-2; TRBD1 is a possible D gene (5 bases). The CDR3 length is 18 residues. Germline lookup yields CDR1 SGDLS and CDR2 YYNGEE. Between the trimmed V and J ends, which lost 2 bases and 6 bases, there was a span of 26 bases. The CDR3 DNA sequence: TGTGCCAGCAGCGTGGGCCTAGGGCAGGGTTTTGTAGACGATGGCTACACCTTC. Residues: CASSVGLGQGFVDDGYTF.

The CDR3 region has the DNA TGCAGTAGCTCGAAGGGCGGGAGATTTAGTGAGCAGTTCTTC. Translation: CSSSKGGRFSEQFF. J is TRBJ2-1 and V is TRBV20-1; TRBD2 matches at 7 bases. Per germline, CDR1 DFQATT and CDR2 SNEGSKA (reference sequence). This CDR3 has 14 residues. The junction had 16 bases not matched to a gene; V was cut back by 8 bases and J by 9 bases.

The chain combines TRBV20-1 with TRBJ2-5; perhaps D is TRBD1 or TRBD2 (6 bases each). The J call is doubtful: the DNA matches TRBJ2-7 better. Germline assignment: CDR1 DFQATT and CDR2 SNEGSKA (reference sequence). CDR3 length: 14 amino acids. CDR3 residues: CSAPKGGSGYEQYF. The CDR3, as DNA: TGCAGTGCTCCTAAGGGGGGTAGTGGGTACGAGCAGTACTTC.

This clonotype turned up a few times. The chain is built from TRBV5-1 and TRBJ2-1, with TRBD2 matching over 13 bases. V was clipped by 3 bases and J by 10 bases; unmatched bases: 10. Germline V gives CDR1 SGHRS, CDR2 YFSETQ. The CDR3 sequence is 16 residues long. CDR3 sequence: CASSSLGLAGAQEQFF. Written as DNA, the CDR3 is TGCGCCAGCAGCTCACTTGGACTAGCGGGAGCTCAGGAGCAGTTCTTC.

A few counts support this clonotype. The rearrangement uses TRBV12-3 or TRBV12-4 and TRBJ1-1, with D uncertain. The CDR3 extends over 13 amino acids. V lost 6 bases and J 3 bases, leaving 11 bases between the germline ends. Written as DNA, the CDR3 is TGTGCCAGCAGGAACTACCGGGACACTGAAGCTTTCTTT. Protein product: CASRNYRDTEAFF.

A note on this clonotype: A junction boundary mismatches the germline segment, possibly from a read error. The chain has TRBV30 and TRBJ2-1; the match to TRBD2 covers 9 bases. The CDR3 has 15 amino acids. Germline V lookup: CDR1 GTSNPN, CDR2 SVGIG (reference sequence). CDR3 sequence: CARNLAGDIYNGQFF. In nucleotides, the CDR3 is TGTGCCCGAAACTTAGCGGGAGATATATACAATGGGCAGTTCTTC.

This clonotype was seen just once. The chain has TRBV7-3 and TRBJ2-5; D is ambiguous. Trimming stripped 4 bases from V and 11 bases from J, with 14 bases between. The germline CDR1 and CDR2 sequences are SGHTA and FQGTGA. CDR3 length: 12 amino acids. CDR3 protein: CASSYFDNEQYF. The CDR3 DNA reads as TGTGCCAGCAGCTACTTCGATAATGAGCAGTACTTC. The full variable domain, completed using reference TRBV7-3 and TRBJ2-5, is GAGVSQTPSNKVTEKGKYVELRCDPISGHTALYWYRQSLGQGPEFLIYFQGTGAADDSGLPNDRFFAVRPEGSVSTLKIQRTERGDSAVYLCASSYFDNEQYFGPGTRLLVL.

This clonotype was detected ten times or more. The rearrangement joins TRBV20-1 to TRBJ2-7; D is unclear. With 3 bases removed from V and 1 base from J, the gap between germline ends came to 1 base. Germline V lookup: CDR1 DFQATT, CDR2 SNEGSKA (reference sequence). This CDR3 is 10 amino acids long. As DNA, the CDR3 is TGCAGTGCTAGGTCCTACGAGCAGTACTTC. Encoded protein: CSARSYEQYF.

J is TRBJ2-7 and V is TRBV4-1; 8 nucleotides match TRBD2. The CDR3 sequence is 14 residues long. V lost 1 base, J lost 5 bases, and 4 bases stayed unmatched. The V gene's germline CDR1 is MGHRA and CDR2 YSYEKL. CDR3 protein: CASSQAGGIDEQYF. The DNA of the CDR3 is TGCGCCAGCAGCCAAGCGGGGGGGATCGACGAGCAGTACTTC.

This clonotype was detected a few times. This sequence joins TRBV7-2 and TRBJ2-5; D is undetermined. With 1 base removed from V and 3 bases from J, the gap between germline ends came to 6 bases. Germline V gene sequence: CDR1 SGHTA, CDR2 FQGNSA. CDR3 length: 13 residues. The CDR3 loop is CASSLEVEETQYF. In nucleotides, the CDR3 is TGTGCCAGCAGCTTAGAAGTGGAAGAGACCCAGTACTTC.

This clonotype came up a few times. V usage is TRBV5-6 and J usage is TRBJ2-7, with unresolved D. Germline CDR1 is SGHDT and CDR2 is YYEEEE. V was trimmed by 4 bases and J by 5 bases, leaving 16 bases between them. CDR3 length: 14 amino acids. In DNA, the CDR3 is TGTGCCAGCAGCCCTAAGTCGTCGAACGACGAGCAGTACTTC. Its translation: CASSPKSSNDEQYF.

This rearrangement joins TRBV7-3 to TRBJ2-3, with 10 bases matching TRBD2. Germline V gene data show CDR1 as SGHTA and CDR2 as FQGTGA. This CDR3 has 16 residues. The V gene end was trimmed by 5 bases and the J gene end by 6 bases; junction bases not matched to a gene: 11. In DNA form, the CDR3 reads TGTGCCAGCAGCCCGCGAAGCGGGGGGGCCAGGGATACGCAGTATTTT. Its protein product is CASSPRSGGARDTQYF.

This clonotype turned up a few times. The J gene is TRBJ2-7, the V gene TRBV6-4; 9 nucleotides align to TRBD2. The CDR3 runs 14 residues. The V and J ends lost 4 bases and 3 bases, in that order; junction bases with no gene match: 4. CDR1 and CDR2 (germline): MRHNA, SNTAGT. The CDR3 sequence: CASSVGSGGYEQYF. CDR3 DNA sequence: TGTGCCAGCAGTGTGGGTAGCGGGGGCTACGAGCAGTACTTC.

This clonotype was seen ten or more times. CDR3 bases: TGTGCCAGCAACCGAGGAGACAGCCTACACGAGCAGTACTTC. This gives the protein CASNRGDSLHEQYF. The chain joins TRBV5-5 to TRBJ2-7, with D perhaps matching TRBD1 (5 bases). Germline assignment: CDR1 SGHKS and CDR2 YYEKEE (reference sequence). The CDR3 extends over 14 amino acids. V shed 6 bases and J shed 5 bases, with 18 bases lying between them.

This chain connects TRBV3-1 to TRBJ1-2; possibly TRBD1 for D (5 bases). The germline V and J ends were trimmed by 3 bases and 8 bases, with 10 bases remaining between them. This CDR3 has 12 amino acids. Germline CDR1 and CDR2: LGHDT and YNNKEL (reference sequence). This CDR3 is CASSQGGTGYTF. The CDR3, as DNA: TGTGCCAGCAGCCAGGGGGGGACGGGCTACACCTTC. The whole variable domain, remainder taken from reference TRBV3-1 and TRBJ1-2, is DTAVSQTPKYLVTQMGNDKSIKCEQNLGHDTMYWYKQDSKKFLKIMFSYNNKELIINETVPNRFSPKSPDKAHLNLHINSLELGDSAVYFCASSQGGTGYTFGSGTRLTVV.

The rearrangement uses TRBV18 and TRBJ2-7; a weak D match, TRBD1 (5 bases). The end of the DNA is better explained by TRBJ2-5, so the J call may be wrong. This CDR3 contains 16 residues. Germline values: CDR1 KGHSH, CDR2 LQKENI. CDR3 region: CASSPSGGRVGETQYF. DNA for the CDR3: TGTGCCAGCTCACCAAGTGGTGGCAGGGTTGGTGAGACCCAGTACTTC.

The chain couples TRBV7-2 to TRBJ1-5; 7 bases map to TRBD1. Trimming cost V 4 bases and J 1 base; bases outside gene matches: 4. Germline lookup yields CDR1 SGHTA and CDR2 FQGNSA. The CDR3 contains 15 residues. The CDR3 sequence is CASSSRGESNQPQHF. For the CDR3, the DNA is TGTGCCAGCAGCTCCAGGGGGGAGAGCAATCAGCCCCAGCATTTT.

This clonotype was counted between two and nine times. V usage is TRBV10-3 and J usage is TRBJ1-4; 7 bases agree with TRBD1. The ends lost 10 bases at V and 8 bases at J; junction bases unmatched: 13. The CDR3 spans 14 residues. Germline V gene lookup returns CDR1 ENHRY and CDR2 SYGVKD. DNA for the CDR3: TGTGCCACAAATACAGGGGCCGCTTACGAAAAACTGTTTTTT. This gives the protein CATNTGAAYEKLFF.

This clonotype has a count of ten or more. This chain links TRBV24-1 with TRBJ1-2, with D possibly matching TRBD1 (6 bases). V lost 11 bases, J lost 2 bases, and 8 bases lay in between. The CDR3 is made up of 11 amino acids. Germline V gives CDR1 KGHDR, CDR2 SFDVKD. Written as DNA, the CDR3 is TGTGCCATCGGGGGCAACTATGGCTACACCTTC. Encoded protein: CAIGGNYGYTF.

This clonotype was counted between two and nine times. The CDR3: CASSSRGSGPYEQYF. CDR3 nucleotides: TGTGCCAGCAGTTCCCGGGGTAGCGGGCCTTACGAGCAGTACTTC. The rearrangement links TRBV7-2 to TRBJ2-7, with 7 bases that match TRBD2. The CDR3 loop spans 15 amino acids. J was trimmed by 4 bases and V by 6 bases; bases with no gene match: 12. Per the germline V gene, CDR1 is SGHTA and CDR2 is FQGNSA.

V is TRBV27 and J is TRBJ1-5; D is undetermined. Trimming left V 1 base short and J 9 bases short, with 16 bases between. The CDR3 is made up of 15 amino acids. CDR1 and CDR2 (germline): MNHEY, SMNVEV (reference sequence). CDR3 coding DNA: TGTGCCAGCAGTTTATTTGGACCAGGCGGTCGGCCCCAGCATTTT. Translating gives CASSLFGPGGRPQHF.

This chain links TRBV4-1 with TRBJ2-1; perhaps TRBD1 as D (6 bases). The DNA end is more similar to TRBJ2-7, so the J call may be wrong. The length of the CDR3 is 14 residues. CDR1 MGHRA and CDR2 YSYEKL come from the germline V gene. The CDR3 loop reads CASTKGAGGNEQYF. In DNA, the CDR3 is TGCGCCAGCACTAAAGGGGCTGGGGGCAATGAGCAGTACTTC.

This clonotype was observed a single time. The V call is TRBV20-1, the J call TRBJ2-3; TRBD2 matches 13 bases. The J segment lost 6 bases and the V segment lost 5 bases, leaving 11 bases of the junction unmatched. The CDR3 is 16 residues long. Germline lookup yields CDR1 DFQATT and CDR2 SNEGSKA (reference sequence). CDR3 DNA: TGCAGTGCTCCCCGAGGACTAGCGGGAGTTACGGATACGCAGTATTTT. This translates into CSAPRGLAGVTDTQYF.

This clonotype turned up a few times. The chain joins TRBV19 to TRBJ2-3; possibly TRBD1 for D (5 bases). Germline lookup yields CDR1 LNHDA and CDR2 SQIVND (reference sequence). The CDR3 is made up of 15 amino acids. The V end lost 3 bases, the J end lost 2 bases, and 12 bases lay between the germline ends. The CDR3 sequence: CASSITTATTDTQYF. The CDR3 coding sequence is TGTGCCAGTAGTATCACGACAGCCACCACAGATACGCAGTATTTT.